A selection of T cell receptor beta chains follows, all from one sample in a study of regulatory T cells. Sequencing was performed with immunoSEQ multiplex PCR; in TCRdb, only in-frame clones are kept and a portion is missing. The sample holds tens of thousands of clones, 80% to 95% seen once. The sample taken for sequencing was CD8+ T cells sorted from blood. The receptor set was obtained from a child under 10 years old with CD3G deficiency. CDR3s include the opening cysteine and the closing phenylalanine or tryptophan. Each record gives: V gene, clone size, J gene, D gene, CDR3 protein, CDR3 DNA. D genes are given only for firm matches. Expanded clones are given a class, and other clones once, few, many or no size at all.

TRBV10-2,.,TRBJ2-3,TRBD1,CASSEMTGVASDTQYF,TGCGCCAGCAGTGAAATGACAGGGGTAGCTTCAGATACGCAGTATTTT
TRBV7-9,.,TRBJ2-1,TRBD2,CASSSPLAGGMNEQFF,TGTGCCAGCAGCTCCCCTCTGGCGGGAGGGATGAATGAGCAGTTCTTC
TRBV6-1,.,TRBJ2-7,.,CASSVLDTFYEQYF,TGTGCCAGCAGTGTACTGGACACCTTCTACGAGCAGTACTTC
TRBV5-1,.,TRBJ2-5,.,CASSLAGIGFGKGETQYF,TGCGCCAGCAGCTTGGCCGGGATCGGGTTTGGTAAAGGAGAGACCCAGTACTTC
TRBV19,.,TRBJ2-2,TRBD2,CASRSGTYTGELFF,TGTGCCAGTAGAAGCGGGACCTACACCGGGGAGCTGTTTTTT
TRBV6-6,.,TRBJ1-4,.,CASSGGSLGGNEKLFF,TGTGCCAGCAGCGGAGGGAGCCTAGGGGGTAATGAAAAACTGTTTTTT
TRBV12-2,.,TRBJ2-3,.,CASRFEADGTDTQYF,TGTGCAAGTCGCTTTGAAGCGGACGGCACAGATACGCAGTATTTT
TRBV19,once,TRBJ1-2,TRBD1,CASSIIGTGPYGYTF,TGTGCCAGTAGTATTATTGGGACAGGACCCTATGGCTACACCTTC
TRBV28,.,TRBJ2-1,TRBD2,CASSPGGEQFF,TGTGCCAGCAGCCCGGGAGGTGAGCAGTTCTTC
TRBV7-9,.,TRBJ2-5,.,CASSQDGTQETQYF,TGTGCCAGCAGCCAAGACGGGACCCAAGAGACCCAGTACTTC
TRBV6-1,.,TRBJ2-7,.,CASSDRDILYSYEQYF,TGTGCCAGCAGTGACAGGGACATCCTGTACTCTTACGAGCAGTACTTC
TRBV5-6,.,TRBJ2-7,.,CASSSRAQYF,TGTGCCAGCAGCTCGAGGGCCCAGTACTTC
TRBV6-1,once,TRBJ2-1,.,CASSLSLNNEQFF,TGTGCCAGCAGTTTAAGCCTAAACAATGAGCAGTTCTTC
TRBV28,once,TRBJ1-1,TRBD1,CASSDTGGRNTEAFF,TGTGCCAGCAGCGATACAGGGGGCAGGAACACTGAAGCTTTCTTT
TRBV10-3,.,TRBJ2-7,.,CAISETGSAGEQYF,TGTGCCATCAGTGAAACAGGGAGTGCAGGCGAGCAGTACTTC
TRBV5-1,.,TRBJ2-7,.,CASSLGQGSDEQYF,TGCGCCAGCAGCTTGGGTCAGGGTTCGGACGAGCAGTACTTC
TRBV28,.,TRBJ2-7,TRBD1,CASSRQGSYEQYF,TGTGCCAGCAGTCGACAGGGCTCCTACGAGCAGTACTTC
TRBV9,.,TRBJ1-5,.,CASSVGKGMSNQPQHF,TGTGCCAGCAGCGTAGGTAAGGGGATGAGCAATCAGCCCCAGCATTTT
TRBV28,.,TRBJ2-7,TRBD2,CASSTSGGLDAGEQYF,TGTGCCAGCAGTACCTCCGGGGGACTAGATGCAGGCGAGCAGTACTTC
TRBV6-1,.,TRBJ2-7,.,CASSDWAEQYF,TGTGCCAGCAGTGACTGGGCGGAGCAGTACTTC
TRBV6-1,.,TRBJ2-1,.,CASMSNEQFF,TGTGCCAGCATGAGCAATGAGCAGTTCTTC
TRBV28,once,TRBJ1-1,.,CASEVRGVPTEAFF,TGTGCCAGCGAAGTTAGGGGGGTTCCCACTGAAGCTTTCTTT
TRBV7-8,.,TRBJ2-7,.,CASSLAAAYEQYF,TGTGCCAGCAGCTTAGCCGCCGCCTACGAGCAGTACTTC
TRBV28,.,TRBJ2-7,TRBD2,CASSSRGGSYEQYF,TGTGCCAGCAGTTCCCGGGGGGGATCCTACGAGCAGTACTTC
TRBV28,.,TRBJ2-7,.,CASEAGRGYEQYF,TGTGCCAGCGAGGCGGGACGGGGCTACGAGCAGTACTTC
TRBV6-1,.,TRBJ2-3,.,CASSEQVRFADTQYF,TGTGCCAGCAGTGAACAGGTCAGGTTCGCAGATACGCAGTATTTT
TRBV20-1,.,TRBJ2-7,.,CSASSLYEQYF,TGCAGTGCTAGCTCTCTCTACGAGCAGTACTTC
TRBV6-1,.,TRBJ2-7,.,CASSEAGLLEQYF,TGTGCCAGCAGTGAAGCAGGCCTCCTCGAGCAGTACTTC
TRBV11-2,.,TRBJ2-7,.,CASSSGAVTQYF,TGTGCCAGCAGCTCTGGGGCGGTAACGCAGTACTTC
TRBV28,.,TRBJ2-7,.,CASSLGGGEQYF,TGTGCCAGCAGTTTGGGAGGGGGGGAGCAGTACTTC
TRBV11-2,.,TRBJ2-1,TRBD2,CASSFLAGANNEQFF,TGTGCCAGCAGTTTTTTAGCGGGAGCGAACAATGAGCAGTTCTTC
TRBV28,.,TRBJ2-7,.,CASSLKGYYEQYF,TGTGCCAGCAGTTTAAAGGGCTACTACGAGCAGTACTTC
TRBV28,.,TRBJ2-1,.,CASNPTGPQYNEQFF,TGTGCCAGCAACCCAACGGGGCCCCAGTACAATGAGCAGTTCTTC
TRBV7-3,.,TRBJ2-7,.,CASSSDRGDEQYF,TGTGCCAGCAGCTCAGACCGAGGAGACGAGCAGTACTTC
TRBV7-6,.,TRBJ2-3,.,CASSSEAHFTDTQYF,TGTGCCAGCAGCTCGGAGGCGCACTTCACAGATACGCAGTATTTT
TRBV28,.,TRBJ2-3,.,CASSSEVHPTDTQYF,TGTGCCAGCAGTTCGGAGGTACATCCCACAGATACGCAGTATTTT